This T cell receptor beta chain was sequenced for a study of cytomegalovirus exposure and HLA in healthy donors. Broader study findings: Most sequenced TCRs were rare (though some public TCRs occurred in many donors). Presence/absence analysis assumed near-uniform sequencing depth across donors. Altogether, 150 to 200 TCR beta chains were recorded as cytomegalovirus-associated.

60 Vbeta and 13 Jbeta primers were used in PCR. Here immunoSEQ multiplex PCR was the method, and the copy in TCRdb shows in-frame clones only, minus some. Among over 150,000 clones, around 80% were seen once, and the ten largest hold around 1.5%. Comment on this clone: Its antigen is currently unknown.

Sequencing input: PBMCs. The sequence came from a girl between 10 and 17 years old in good health and CMV-seropositive.

CDR3 region: CASSPQSSAGELFF. In DNA form, the CDR3 reads TGTGCCAGCAGCCCTCAATCGAGCGCCGGGGAGCTGTTTTTT. This chain connects TRBV9 to TRBJ2-2, with D uncertain. Germline CDR1 SGDLS, CDR2 YYNGEE. Trimming shortened V by 4 bases and J by 6 bases, and 13 bases separated the two germline ends. CDR3 size: 14 residues.